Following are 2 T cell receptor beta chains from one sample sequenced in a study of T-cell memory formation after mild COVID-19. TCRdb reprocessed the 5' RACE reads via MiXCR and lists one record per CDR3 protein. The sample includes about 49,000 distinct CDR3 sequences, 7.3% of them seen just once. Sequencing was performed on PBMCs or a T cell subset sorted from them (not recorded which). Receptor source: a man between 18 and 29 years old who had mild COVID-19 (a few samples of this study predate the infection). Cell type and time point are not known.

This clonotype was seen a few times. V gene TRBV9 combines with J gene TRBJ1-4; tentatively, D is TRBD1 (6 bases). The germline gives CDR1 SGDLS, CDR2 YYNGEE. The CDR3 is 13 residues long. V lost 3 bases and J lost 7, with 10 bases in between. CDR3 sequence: CASSGLGAEKLFF. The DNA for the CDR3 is TGTGCCAGCAGCGGGTTGGGGGCTGAAAAACTGTTTTTT. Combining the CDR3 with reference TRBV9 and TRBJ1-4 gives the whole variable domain DSGVTQTPKHLITATGQRVTLRCSPRSGDLSVYWYQQSLDQGLQFLIQYYNGEERAKGNILERFSAQQFPDLHSELNLSSLELGDSALYFCASSGLGAEKLFFGSGTQLSVL.

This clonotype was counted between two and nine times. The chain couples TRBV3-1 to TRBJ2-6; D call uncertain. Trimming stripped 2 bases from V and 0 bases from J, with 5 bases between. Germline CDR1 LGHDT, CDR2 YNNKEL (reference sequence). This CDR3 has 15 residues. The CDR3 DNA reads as TGTGCCAGCAGCCAACACCGCTCTGGGGCCAACGTCCTGACTTTC. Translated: CASSQHRSGANVLTF.